Below, one TCR beta chain is given with its context. Original methodology: Reference gene primer amplification gave estimated nucleated cell counts. Sequencing used immunoSEQ multiplex PCR; TCRdb keeps in-frame clones, though not all of them. D and trimming come from the DNA, and the V and J calls and clone size come from that table. The sample lists a few hundred thousand clones; about 90% were seen once. Across 20 to 25 US areas, participants ranged in age from about 18 to 90 years. Donors in Cohort 3 who had recovered were those with two negative PCRs, healthcare professional clearance, or resolution of their symptoms. These data originate in a study of blood T cell repertoires in COVID-19. Study overall: Acute and convalescent COVID-19 specimens originated in the United States, Italy and Spain.

Germline CDR1 is SGHRS and CDR2 is YFSETQ. V shed 0 bases, J shed 2 bases, and the junction held 8 bases outside the gene matches. This CDR3 comprises 20 residues. The receptor comes from a woman aged 55-69 years who had recovered from COVID-19. The genes are TRBV5-1 and TRBJ2-2; 15 nucleotides agree with TRBD2. The specimen sequenced was PBMCs or T cells enriched from blood (not recorded which). CDR3 DNA: TGCGCCAGCAGCTTGGCCTTGGGACTAGCGGGGGGCCAAAACACCGGGGAGCTGTTTTTT. This translates into CASSLALGLAGGQNTGELFF.